This T cell receptor (beta chain) was profiled in a study of cytomegalovirus exposure and HLA in healthy donors. Study overall: A later analysis reported the same platform for the 100 to 150 validation repertoires and the roughly 630 first-cohort repertoires.

Germline CDR1 reads MDHEN; CDR2 reads SYDVKM. Trimming cost V 7 bases and J 4 bases; bases outside gene matches: 9. The CDR3 totals 14 residues. General study findings and limits: The study flagged roughly 150 TCR beta chains as cytomegalovirus-associated.

In regard to this clone: Its antigen is still unknown.

Assay: immunoSEQ multiplex PCR; the TCRdb copy retains only in-frame clones and omits some. The repertoire includes around 300,000 clones, roughly 90% of them detected once, and approximately 0.9% sits in the top ten. The receptor comes from a young woman in good health and CMV-seronegative. This rearrangement joins TRBV28 to TRBJ2-7; 8 bases match TRBD1. Sequenced: PBMCs. In DNA, the CDR3 is TGTGCCAGCAATAAGGTTCAGGGGGCTTACGAGCAGTACTTC. This translates into CASNKVQGAYEQYF.